The 14 T cell receptor beta chains given below trace back to one sample, sequenced in a study of blood T cell repertoires in COVID-19 (TCRdb year 2020). The library was produced with the immunoSEQ multiplex PCR assay. The immuneACCESS repertoire file appears here via TCRdb, limited to in-frame rearrangements. These files lack a portion of the clones; in checked studies, under half of the deficit traces to unresolved V genes, and the cause of the others is not known. For this sample there are over 200,000 clones; just under 90% appear just once. Roughly 2.6% of the sample goes to the ten largest clones. The sequenced sample was peripheral blood. The source of these receptors is a young man with COVID-19, enrolled during active disease.

V gene TRBV9 combines with J gene TRBJ1-1; unclear D gene. CDR3 length: 15 residues. Germline lookup yields CDR1 SGDLS and CDR2 YYNGEE. Trimming stripped 0 bases from V and 6 bases from J, with 15 bases between. CDR3: CASSVGTNGDSEAFF. The CDR3 DNA follows: TGTGCCAGCAGCGTAGGAACAAATGGTGACTCTGAAGCTTTCTTT.

This chain joins TRBV5-1 and TRBJ1-3; no firm D call. V was trimmed by 4 bases and J by 1 base, leaving 12 bases between them. The germline gives CDR1 SGHRS, CDR2 YFSETQ. This CDR3 comprises 15 residues. CDR3 region: CASSRRRGSGNTIYF. As DNA, the CDR3 is TGCGCCAGCAGCCGGCGCCGAGGGTCTGGAAACACCATATATTTT.

The chain has TRBV4-2 and TRBJ2-3; weak D call: TRBD1 (6 bases). Germline V gene lookup returns CDR1 LGHNA and CDR2 YNFKEQ. This CDR3 spans 13 amino acids. Trimming removed 2 bases from V and 6 bases from J, with 9 bases in between. CDR3 sequence (DNA): TGTGCCAGCAGCCAACCCCAGGGGGATACGCAGTATTTT. The encoded protein is CASSQPQGDTQYF.

The chain employs TRBV5-1 and TRBJ2-7, with 11 bases fitting TRBD1. The V gene's germline CDR1 is SGHRS and CDR2 YFSETQ. With V trimmed by 4 bases and J by 6 bases, 6 bases remained unmatched. The CDR3 is made up of 14 amino acids. The CDR3 region has the DNA TGCGCCAGCAGCCCCGGGACAGGGGGAGGCGAGCAGTACTTC. This gives the protein CASSPGTGGGEQYF.

This chain joins TRBV27 and TRBJ1-6; TRBD1 aligns across 7 bases. This CDR3 region has 15 residues. Trimming at V came to 6 bases and at J to 4 bases, leaving 6 bases not matched to a gene. From germline, CDR1 is MNHEY and CDR2 SMNVEV (reference sequence). CDR3 nucleotide sequence: TGTGCCAGCAGCCGACAGGGTATATATAATTCACCCCTCCACTTT. It yields the protein CASSRQGIYNSPLHF.

The V call is TRBV27, the J call TRBJ2-1; possible D gene TRBD2, 6 bases. Germline CDR1 reads MNHEY; CDR2 reads SMNVEV (reference sequence). V lost 0 bases to trimming and J lost 1 base, with 10 bases between them. The CDR3 has 16 residues. The CDR3 loop reads CASSLSRGLSYNEQFF. CDR3 DNA: TGTGCCAGCAGTTTATCGAGGGGACTTTCCTACAATGAGCAGTTCTTC.

The rearrangement uses TRBV19 and TRBJ1-4; D ambiguous. The ends were cut back, 4 bases at V and 8 bases at J, with 20 bases in the middle. Germline V CDR1 and CDR2: LNHDA, SQIVND (reference sequence). The CDR3 is 16 amino acids. The CDR3 bases are TGTGCCAGTAGTACCTTGGACCTGGGTCCGGGAGAAAAACTGTTTTTT. It encodes CASSTLDLGPGEKLFF. Looking up the rest from reference TRBV19 and TRBJ1-4 gives the full variable domain: DGGITQSPKYLFRKEGQNVTLSCEQNLNHDAMYWYRQDPGQGLRLIYYSQIVNDFQKGDIAEGYSVSREKKESFPLTVTSAQKNPTAFYLCASSTLDLGPGEKLFFGSGTQLSVL.

The chain is built from TRBV12-2 and TRBJ2-4; the table names TRBD1, a call not compared with the DNA. TRBV12-2 is designated a pseudogene. The CDR3 covers 18 residues. In DNA, the CDR3 is TGTGCAAGTCGCTCCGGTCCGATACAGCCCCTAGCCAAAAACATTCAGTACTTC. Its protein product is CASRSGPIQPLAKNIQYF.

This clone has a single count. This chain connects TRBV28 to TRBJ1-5; D possibly corresponds to TRBD1 (5 bases). This CDR3 region has 14 residues. Looked up from germline, CDR1 is MDHEN and CDR2 is SYDVKM. Trimming removed 5 bases from V and 0 bases from J, with 8 bases in between. In DNA form, the CDR3 reads TGTGCCAGCAGTCCGACAGTTAGCAATCAGCCCCAGCATTTT. This codes for CASSPTVSNQPQHF.

This chain connects TRBV3-1 (or the pseudogene TRBV3-2) to TRBJ1-3; D perhaps matches TRBD1 (5 bases). The CDR3 runs 19 residues. V was shortened by 0 bases and J by 0 bases, with 18 bases between the two germline ends. Germline CDR1 LGHDT, CDR2 YNNKEL (reference sequence). The CDR3 nucleotides are TGTGCCAGCAGCCAAGAAGACAGAACTTCTGAAGACTCTGGAAACACCATATATTTT. Translating gives CASSQEDRTSEDSGNTIYF.

This chain connects TRBV24-1 to TRBJ2-1; maybe TRBD1 (6 bases). The germline V gene encodes CDR1 KGHDR and CDR2 SFDVKD. The CDR3 consists of 11 residues. Trimming took 6 bases from V and 9 from J, leaving 8 bases between them. CDR3 residues: CATSHRAEQFF. CDR3 DNA sequence: TGTGCCACCAGTCACAGGGCTGAGCAGTTCTTC.

The chain carries TRBV4-1 and TRBJ2-1; no clear D gene. CDR3 length: 14 amino acids. V shed 3 bases and J shed 5 bases, with 11 bases lying between them. The germline V gene has CDR1 MGHRA and CDR2 YSYEKL. CDR3 DNA: TGCGCCAGCAGCCAGGGTGGGCTGAACAATGAGCAGTTCTTC. Translating gives CASSQGGLNNEQFF.

The CDR3 sequence is CASSLVGSEQYF. As DNA, the CDR3 is TGTGCCAGCAGCTTAGTTGGGAGCGAGCAGTACTTC. J is TRBJ2-7 and V is TRBV7-8, with a weak D call TRBD2 (5 bases). CDR3 length equals 12 residues. Germline V gene lookup returns CDR1 SGHVS and CDR2 FQNEAQ. V lost 1 base to trimming and J lost 6 bases, with 7 bases between them.

The chain uses TRBV11-2 and TRBJ2-7; 9 bases line up with TRBD1. The CDR3 spans 14 residues. With 5 bases clipped from V and 3 bases from J, the junction kept 5 bases outside the gene matches. CDR1 and CDR2 from the germline V gene are SGHAT and FQNNGV. As DNA, the CDR3 is TGTGCCAGCAGCGCCGGGACAGGGATCTACGAGCAGTACTTC. Translating it yields CASSAGTGIYEQYF.